Sequencing of this T cell receptor (beta chain) was carried out in a study of T cells in localized non-small cell lung cancer. The table came from immunoSEQ multiplex PCR; TCRdb's copy has only in-frame clones and leaves some out. The data hold around 10,000 clones, with roughly half observed a single time. Trimming pared 7 bases from V and 2 bases from J, leaving 9 bases between. CDR1 is SGDLS, CDR2 YYNGEE, per germline. The length of the CDR3 is 12 residues. This chain links TRBV9 with TRBJ1-2; D call uncertain. The sequences come from lymph node tissue, collected before any cancer treatment. The receptor was derived from a woman between 40 and 69 years old with stage II squamous cell lung carcinoma. CDR3 nucleotides: TGTGCCAGCGGGTCCCTAAACTATGGCTACACCTTC. Its protein product is CASGSLNYGYTF.